One sample yielded the 27 T cell receptor beta chains listed below, sequenced in a study of shared clonotypes between healthy human individuals. Profiling relied on immunoSEQ multiplex PCR, and the TCRdb table lists in-frame clones only, not all of them. The repertoire includes some 1 million clones, about 76% of them detected once, and approximately 1.3% sits in the top ten. Sequencing was done on a sample of memory CD4+ T cells sorted from blood. Subset reported: CD45RA-negative fraction. Receptors originate from a man aged 18 to 30 in good health.

This clone was seen only a few times. The chain links TRBV30 to TRBJ1-1; unclear D gene. CDR1 and CDR2 (germline): GTSNPN, SVGIG (reference sequence). Trimming stripped 0 bases from V and 13 bases from J, with 18 bases between. This CDR3 is 13 amino acids long. The CDR3 region is CAWSVQSTHLSFF. DNA of the CDR3: TGTGCCTGGAGTGTACAATCGACCCATCTTAGTTTCTTT.

This clone was counted ten times or more. The chain recombines TRBV7-2 with TRBJ2-3; D is possibly TRBD2 (5 bases). This CDR3 contains 17 residues. Trimming removed 3 bases at V and 2 bases at J, with 18 bases between. CDR1 is SGHTA, CDR2 FQGNSA, per germline. The CDR3 region has the DNA TGTGCCAGCAGCTTCGGGATTAGGCCTGGCCCCACAGATACGCAGTATTTT. Encoded protein: CASSFGIRPGPTDTQYF.

This chain links TRBV28 with TRBJ1-2; D is unresolved. The ends were cut back, 8 bases at V and 4 bases at J, with 8 bases in the middle. There are 11 residues in the CDR3. Germline V gene sequence: CDR1 MDHEN, CDR2 SYDVKM. CDR3 sequence: CASPDVYGYTF. The CDR3 nucleotides are TGTGCCAGCCCCGACGTCTATGGCTACACCTTC.

The rearrangement links TRBV19 to TRBJ1-2, with unresolved D. The V gene lost 3 bases and the J gene lost 5 bases, with 10 bases spanning the gap. The CDR3 has 13 amino acids. Germline V gives CDR1 LNHDA, CDR2 SQIVND (reference sequence). The CDR3 nucleotides are TGTGCCAGTAGTATTGGCATGGAATATGGCTACACCTTC. It yields the protein CASSIGMEYGYTF.

The chain couples TRBV5-6 to TRBJ2-1, with D uncertain. The CDR3 extends over 13 amino acids. V lost 0 bases and J 5 bases, leaving 6 bases between the germline ends. CDR1 and CDR2 (germline): SGHDT, YYEEEE. DNA for the CDR3: TGTGCCAGCAGCTTGGGAAGGAACAATGAGCAGTTCTTC. Encoded protein: CASSLGRNNEQFF. The variable domain in full, completed from reference TRBV5-6 and TRBJ2-1, reads DAGVTQSPTHLIKTRGQQVTLRCSPKSGHDTVSWYQQALGQGPQFIFQYYEEEERQRGNFPDRFSGHQFPNYSSELNVNALLLGDSALYLCASSLGRNNEQFFGPGTRLTVL.

The chain couples TRBV30 to TRBJ1-2; D gene ambiguous. The CDR3 runs to 13 residues. Trimming cost V 2 bases and J 1 base, with 8 bases left between them. Germline assignment: CDR1 GTSNPN and CDR2 SVGIG (reference sequence). The CDR3 DNA reads TGTGCCTGGAGTATGGGATTTAACTATGGCTACACCTTC. Translating it yields CAWSMGFNYGYTF.

The chain employs TRBV27 and TRBJ2-1, with a tentative D call TRBD2 (5 bases). With 2 bases removed from V and 0 bases from J, the gap between germline ends came to 8 bases. Germline CDR1 is MNHEY and CDR2 is SMNVEV (reference sequence). CDR3 size: 15 residues. The CDR3 loop is CASSLIGSSYNEQFF. The CDR3 region has the DNA TGTGCCAGCAGTTTAATAGGGAGCTCCTACAATGAGCAGTTCTTC.

The gene calls are TRBV30 and TRBJ1-5; D is perhaps TRBD1 (6 bases). The CDR3 is 13 amino acids. Germline V CDR1 and CDR2: GTSNPN, SVGIG (reference sequence). The CDR3 loop reads CASQGNSNQPQHF. CDR3 DNA sequence: TGTGCATCGCAGGGGAATAGCAATCAGCCCCAGCATTTT. The complete variable domain, with remaining parts taken from reference TRBV30 and TRBJ1-5, reads SQTIHQWPATLVQPVGSPLSLECTVEGTSNPNLYWYRQAAGRGLQLLFYSVGIGQISSEVPQNLSASRPQDRQFILSSKKLLLSDSGFYLCASQGNSNQPQHFGDGTRLSIL.

This chain connects TRBV6-5 to TRBJ2-7; D not resolved. Trimming cost V 6 bases and J 0 bases, with 6 bases left between them. Germline CDR1 MNHEY, CDR2 SVGAGI. The CDR3 totals 12 residues. The CDR3 loop is CASSRGSYEQYF. In nucleotides, the CDR3 is TGTGCCAGCAGCCGCGGCTCCTACGAGCAGTACTTC.

The V and J genes are TRBV2 and TRBJ2-5; 8 nucleotides line up with TRBD1. CDR1 and CDR2 (germline): SNHLY, FYNNEI. The CDR3 totals 13 residues. With 9 bases clipped from V and 14 bases from J, the junction kept 17 bases outside the gene matches. Here the CDR3 DNA reads TGTGCCAGGGAGACAGGGGCCGATCCGAAGGTTTACTTC. Protein: CARETGADPKVYF.

This chain connects TRBV5-4 to TRBJ2-3, with D possibly being TRBD2 (5 bases). The CDR3 covers 15 residues. Per the germline V gene, CDR1 is SGHNT and CDR2 is YYREEE (reference sequence). V lost 4 bases, J lost 1 base, and 13 bases lay in between. CDR3 sequence (DNA): TGTGCCAGCAGCCCGGACTCATGGGGCACAGATACGCAGTATTTT. Residues: CASSPDSWGTDTQYF.

This clone came up once. The chain has TRBV5-1 and TRBJ1-2; the D gene is possibly TRBD1 (5 bases). The CDR3 is made up of 15 amino acids. Germline V gene lookup returns CDR1 SGHRS and CDR2 YFSETQ. V was shortened by 1 base and J by 6 bases, with 16 bases between the two germline ends. As DNA, the CDR3 is TGCGCCAGCAGCTTGTCCCCCGAAACGGGGCATGGCTACACCTTC. This gives the protein CASSLSPETGHGYTF.

Notes on this clone: This sequence may be a read error, since a much larger clone differs from it by one base. V usage is TRBV11-3 and J usage is TRBJ2-2; D remains unclear. The CDR3 length is 13 residues. V gave up 3 bases and J gave up 3 bases, with 5 bases separating them. CDR1 is SGHNT and CDR2 is YENEEA in the germline V gene. The CDR3 reads CASSFEYTGELFF. Written as DNA, the CDR3 is TGTGCCAGCAGCTTCGAGTACACCGGGGAGCTGTTTTTT.

This chain uses TRBV28 with TRBJ1-3; 8 positions agree with TRBD1. CDR1 MDHEN and CDR2 SYDVKM come from the germline V gene. Trimming took 6 bases from V and 4 from J; bases not matched to a gene: 5. The CDR3 contains 14 residues. For the CDR3, the DNA is TGTGCCAGCAGGGCTGACAGGGGCGGAAACACCATATATTTT. Amino acid sequence: CASRADRGGNTIYF.

The V call is TRBV4-2, the J call TRBJ2-1; 8 nucleotides line up with TRBD2. From germline, CDR1 is LGHNA and CDR2 YNFKEQ. The CDR3 covers 15 residues. J lost 4 bases, V lost 1 base, and 3 bases had no gene match. The chain's CDR3 is CASSQGAGGYNEQFF. The CDR3 bases are TGTGCCAGCAGCCAAGGCGCGGGGGGATACAATGAGCAGTTCTTC.

The chain has TRBV28 and TRBJ1-1; 8 nucleotides agree with TRBD1. The length of the CDR3 is 16 residues. Per germline, CDR1 MDHEN and CDR2 SYDVKM. V lost 6 bases to trimming and J lost 0 bases; unmatched junction nucleotides: 9. The CDR3 spells CASRTQGVKMNTEAFF. CDR3 bases: TGTGCCAGCAGGACACAGGGGGTGAAGATGAACACTGAAGCTTTCTTT.

The gene calls are TRBV5-1 and TRBJ2-2; D tentatively fits TRBD1 or TRBD2 (6 bases each). Trimming stripped 0 bases from V and 5 bases from J, with 14 bases between. CDR3 size: 16 residues. In germline, CDR1 is SGHRS, CDR2 YFSETQ. CDR3 region: CASSLDPGAGTGELFF. CDR3 DNA sequence: TGCGCCAGCAGCTTGGACCCGGGGGCTGGAACCGGGGAGCTGTTTTTT. The complete variable domain, with remaining parts taken from reference TRBV5-1 and TRBJ2-2, reads KAGVTQTPRYLIKTRGQQVTLSCSPISGHRSVSWYQQTPGQGLQFLFEYFSETQRNKGNFPGRFSGRQFSNSRSEMNVSTLELGDSALYLCASSLDPGAGTGELFFGEGSRLTVL.

V gene TRBV5-4 combines with J gene TRBJ2-2, with D possibly being TRBD2 (6 bases). CDR1 is SGHNT and CDR2 is YYREEE in the germline V gene (reference sequence). V lost 4 bases and J 1 base, leaving 8 bases between the germline ends. There are 14 residues in the CDR3. The CDR3 region is CASSPGRNTGELFF. The CDR3 DNA reads TGTGCCAGCAGCCCCGGGAGGAACACCGGGGAGCTGTTTTTT.

The rearrangement links TRBV27 to TRBJ1-1, with 9 bases identical to TRBD1. The CDR3 extends over 16 amino acids. Germline lookup yields CDR1 MNHEY and CDR2 SMNVEV (reference sequence). The ends lost 4 bases at V and 0 bases at J; junction bases unmatched: 6. CDR3 nucleotide sequence: TGTGCCAGCAGTTCTCGACAGGGGGTCATGAACACTGAAGCTTTCTTT. Translated: CASSSRQGVMNTEAFF.

As concerns this clone: In the same sample, other DNA sequences code for this CDR3. J is TRBJ1-4 and V is TRBV27, with TRBD1 matching 7 bases. This CDR3 contains 14 residues. The trim removed 3 bases at V and 5 bases at J, leaving 3 bases unmatched. Germline lookup yields CDR1 MNHEY and CDR2 SMNVEV (reference sequence). DNA for the CDR3: TGTGCCAGCAGTTTCGGACAGGCCAATGAAAAACTGTTTTTT. Translated: CASSFGQANEKLFF.

This clone has just a few counts. The chain uses TRBV30 and TRBJ2-1; the match to TRBD2 covers 8 bases. Per the germline V gene, CDR1 is GTSNPN and CDR2 is SVGIG (reference sequence). Unmatched junction bases numbered 7, after V lost 1 base and J lost 2 bases. This CDR3 has 16 residues. The CDR3: CAWSAGGGRPYNEQFF. The CDR3 coding sequence is TGTGCCTGGAGTGCCGGCGGCGGGAGGCCCTACAATGAGCAGTTCTTC. Supplemented by reference TRBV30 and TRBJ2-1, the full variable domain reads SQTIHQWPATLVQPVGSPLSLECTVEGTSNPNLYWYRQAAGRGLQLLFYSVGIGQISSEVPQNLSASRPQDRQFILSSKKLLLSDSGFYLCAWSAGGGRPYNEQFFGPGTRLTVL.

The DNA of the CDR3 is TGTGCCAGCAGCTTAGCCGGACGGTCCTCCTACGAGCAGTACTTC. Translation gives CASSLAGRSSYEQYF. This sequence joins TRBV7-9 and TRBJ2-7, with unresolved D. Germline CDR1 SEHNR, CDR2 FQNEAQ (reference sequence). There are 15 residues in the CDR3. Trimming took 0 bases from V and 0 from J, leaving 9 bases between them. The variable domain in full, with the rest retrieved from reference TRBV7-9 and TRBJ2-7, is DTGVSQNPRHKITKRGQNVTFRCDPISEHNRLYWYRQTLGQGPEFLTYFQNEAQLEKSRLLSDRFSAERPKGSFSTLEIQRTEQGDSAMYLCASSLAGRSSYEQYFGPGTRLTVT.

The chain couples TRBV2 to TRBJ2-1; D may be TRBD2 (6 bases). The CDR3 extends over 15 amino acids. Germline values: CDR1 SNHLY, CDR2 FYNNEI. V lost 8 bases and J 7 bases, leaving 21 bases between the germline ends. CDR3 protein: CASRFVISAGNEQFF. Here the CDR3 DNA reads TGTGCCAGCCGCTTTGTCATATCGGCGGGGAATGAGCAGTTCTTC.

This chain joins TRBV7-9 and TRBJ1-5; 9 nucleotides match TRBD1. The CDR3 is made up of 16 amino acids. Germline V lookup: CDR1 SEHNR, CDR2 FQNEAQ (reference sequence). Trimming took 1 base from V and 1 from J; bases not matched to a gene: 2. The CDR3 protein is CASSLGGQGSNQPQHF. The CDR3 DNA sequence: TGTGCCAGCAGCTTAGGGGGACAGGGAAGCAATCAGCCCCAGCATTTT.

The rearrangement links TRBV7-6 to TRBJ2-7, with 7 bases lining up with TRBD1. This CDR3 is 13 amino acids long. Trimming removed 5 bases from V and 2 bases from J; junction bases left unmatched: 3. The germline CDR1 and CDR2 sequences are SGHVS and FNYEAQ. CDR3 protein: CASSPTGAYEQYF. CDR3 nucleotides: TGTGCCAGCAGCCCAACAGGGGCCTACGAGCAGTACTTC.

The V call is TRBV11-2, the J call TRBJ2-7, with D maybe TRBD2 (5 bases). Trimming left V 5 bases short and J 6 bases short, with 23 bases between. CDR1 and CDR2 (germline): SGHAT, FQNNGV. The CDR3 has 16 residues. CDR3 bases: TGTGCCAGCAGCCCACGGGGTTGGGAGATCGGGCTCGAGCAGTACTTC. Translating gives CASSPRGWEIGLEQYF.

This rearrangement joins TRBV19 to TRBJ2-4, with D possibly being TRBD1 (5 bases). V dropped 5 bases and J dropped 6 bases, with 14 bases sitting between them. This CDR3 region has 14 residues. CDR1 is LNHDA and CDR2 is SQIVND in the germline V gene (reference sequence). The chain's CDR3 is CASSFPDSRNIQYF. As DNA, the CDR3 is TGTGCCAGTAGTTTCCCTGACAGCAGAAACATTCAGTACTTC.